Listed here is a single T cell receptor beta chain. Antigen specificity is unknown. This sample was included in a study of cytomegalovirus exposure and HLA in healthy donors. The study, taken as a whole, reports: Later work showed greater clonal expansion in HLA-associated TCR beta chains than in equally common others.

This PCR relied on a set of 60 Vbeta primers and 13 Jbeta primers. The repertoire was sequenced with immunoSEQ multiplex PCR; TCRdb's copy has only in-frame clones and lacks some. The sample includes 70,000 or so clones. This CDR3 is 14 amino acids long. Germline loops: CDR1 SQVTM, CDR2 ANQGSEA. V gave up 7 bases and J gave up 4 bases, with 18 bases separating them. V is TRBV29-1 and J is TRBJ2-3; maybe TRBD1 (5 bases). What was sequenced was PBMCs. The receptor's source is a female donor in good health and CMV-seropositive. The CDR3 DNA reads TGCAGCGGCCCCGGGCCCAGGGCCCCAGATACGCAGTATTTT. Its protein is CSGPGPRAPDTQYF.